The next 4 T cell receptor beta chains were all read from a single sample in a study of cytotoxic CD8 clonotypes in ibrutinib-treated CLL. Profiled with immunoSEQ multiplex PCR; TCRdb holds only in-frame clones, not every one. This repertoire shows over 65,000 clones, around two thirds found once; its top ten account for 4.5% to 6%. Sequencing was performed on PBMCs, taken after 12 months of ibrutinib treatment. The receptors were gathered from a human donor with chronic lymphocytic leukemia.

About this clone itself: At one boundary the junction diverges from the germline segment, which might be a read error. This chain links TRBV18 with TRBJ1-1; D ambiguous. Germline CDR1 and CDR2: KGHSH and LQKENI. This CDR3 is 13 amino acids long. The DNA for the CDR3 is TGTGCCAGCTCATCACCCCTCTACACTGAAGCTTTCTTT. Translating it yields CASSSPLYTEAFF.

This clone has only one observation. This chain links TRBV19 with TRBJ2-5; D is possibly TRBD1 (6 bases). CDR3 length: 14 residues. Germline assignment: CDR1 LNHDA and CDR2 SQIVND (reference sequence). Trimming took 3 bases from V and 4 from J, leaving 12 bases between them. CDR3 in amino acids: CASSISRGSETQYF. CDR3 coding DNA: TGTGCCAGTAGTATCTCCAGGGGATCAGAGACCCAGTACTTC.

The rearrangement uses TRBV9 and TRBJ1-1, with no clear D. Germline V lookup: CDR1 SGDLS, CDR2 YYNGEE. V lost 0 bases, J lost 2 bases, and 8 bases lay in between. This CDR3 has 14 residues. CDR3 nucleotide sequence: TGTGCCAGCAGCGTAGTTGTAGATAACACTGAAGCTTTCTTT. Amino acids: CASSVVVDNTEAFF.

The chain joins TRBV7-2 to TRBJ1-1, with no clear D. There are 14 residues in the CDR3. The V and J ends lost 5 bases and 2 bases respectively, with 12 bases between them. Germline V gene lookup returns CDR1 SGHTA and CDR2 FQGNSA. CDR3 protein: CASSPYAVNTEAFF. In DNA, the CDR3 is TGTGCCAGCAGCCCCTACGCGGTTAACACTGAAGCTTTCTTT. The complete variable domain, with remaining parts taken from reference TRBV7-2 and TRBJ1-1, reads GAGVSQSPSNKVTEKGKDVELRCDPISGHTALYWYRQSLGQGLEFLIYFQGNSAPDKSGLPSDRFSAERTGGSVSTLTIQRTQQEDSAVYLCASSPYAVNTEAFFGQGTRLTVV.